This T cell receptor beta chain is from a study of T cell responses to AZD1222 COVID-19 vaccine. Findings and limits, study-wide: Donors skewed white British and female; clonal diversity was possibly underestimated.

Details on this clone: Its antigen remains unknown.

Sequencing used immunoSEQ multiplex PCR; TCRdb keeps in-frame clones, though not all of them. The table lists 150,000 to 200,000 clones, just over 85% of them singletons. Germline CDR1 LGHDT, CDR2 YNNKEL (reference sequence). CDR3 length: 15 amino acids. V lost 0 bases, J lost 7 bases, and 13 bases lay in between. This clonotype was sampled from an adult who received the AZD1222 COVID-19 vaccine. J is TRBJ1-5 and V is TRBV3-1 (or the pseudogene TRBV3-2), with D perhaps TRBD1 (5 bases). This sample comprised peripheral blood, obtained 28 days after the second AZD1222 dose. The CDR3 here is CASSQDMAQGQPQHF. DNA for the CDR3: TGTGCCAGCAGCCAAGATATGGCCCAGGGACAGCCCCAGCATTTT.